The T cell receptor (beta chain) under discussion was sequenced for a study of response to subunit inactivated influenza vaccine. This CDR3 contains 16 residues. CDR1 is DFQATT and CDR2 is SNEGSKA in the germline V gene (reference sequence). V lost 1 base and J 0 bases, leaving 16 bases between the germline ends. One entry per CDR3 protein results from TCRdb running MiXCR on the RT-PCR reads. This table holds a few hundred thousand distinct CDR3 sequences, over 9% found once. The V call is TRBV20-1, the J call TRBJ2-7; TRBD1 might be the D (6 bases). This specimen consisted of non-naive T cells sorted from PBMCs, obtained roughly 2 weeks before vaccination. This clonotype originated in a man aged 50-59 years who received an inactivated influenza vaccine. The CDR3 coding sequence is TGCAGTGCTAGAGGGGTCCTCGGACAGAACTCCTACGAGCAGTACTTC. It translates to CSARGVLGQNSYEQYF.